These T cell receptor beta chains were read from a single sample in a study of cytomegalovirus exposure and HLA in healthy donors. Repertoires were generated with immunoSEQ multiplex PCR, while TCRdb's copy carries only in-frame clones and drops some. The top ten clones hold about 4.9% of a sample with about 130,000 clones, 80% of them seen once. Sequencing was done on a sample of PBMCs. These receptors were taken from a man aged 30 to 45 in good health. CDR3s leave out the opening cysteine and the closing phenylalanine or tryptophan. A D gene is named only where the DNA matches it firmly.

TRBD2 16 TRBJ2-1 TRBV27 ASSSSIGGKRLTSEQF
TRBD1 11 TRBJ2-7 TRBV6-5 ASSYARGREQY
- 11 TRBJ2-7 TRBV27 ASRQDSSYEQY
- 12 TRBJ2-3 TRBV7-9 SSSSRDFGLTQY
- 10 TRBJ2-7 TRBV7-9 ASSSQGYEQY
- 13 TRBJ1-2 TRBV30 AWSVPASSIYGYT
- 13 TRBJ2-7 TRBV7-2 ASSLGQAPSYEQY
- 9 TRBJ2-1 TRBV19 ASSLPNEQF
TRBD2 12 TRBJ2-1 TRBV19 ASTVGLAPGEQF
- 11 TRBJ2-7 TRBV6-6 ASSPRGLYEQY
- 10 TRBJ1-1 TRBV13 ASSPPHSEAF
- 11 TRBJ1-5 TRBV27 ASSLSLYQPQH
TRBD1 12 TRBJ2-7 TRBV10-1 ASSGTGPVDEQY
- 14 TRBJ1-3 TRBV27 ASSPRGSLSGNTIY
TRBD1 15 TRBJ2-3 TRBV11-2 ASSRRTGAHTTDTQY
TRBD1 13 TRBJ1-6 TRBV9 ASSGRDRDGSPLH
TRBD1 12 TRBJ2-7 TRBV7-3 ASSPGQGISEQY
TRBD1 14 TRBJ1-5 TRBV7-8 ASSAIQGEGNQPQH
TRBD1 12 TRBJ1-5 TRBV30 AWGGQGRNQPQH
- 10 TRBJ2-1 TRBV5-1 ASSATSDEQF
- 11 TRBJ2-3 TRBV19 ASNQEVADTQY
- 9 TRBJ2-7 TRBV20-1 SANRDYEQY
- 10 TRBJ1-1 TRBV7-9 SSGTARSEAF
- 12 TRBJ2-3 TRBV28 ASSPVLATDTQY
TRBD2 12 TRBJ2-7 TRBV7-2 ASSLGDYRYEQY
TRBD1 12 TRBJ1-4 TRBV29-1 SVGPGGSGEKLF
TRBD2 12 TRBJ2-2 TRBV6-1 ASKGTRGTGELF
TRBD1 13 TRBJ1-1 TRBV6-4 ASSEQGLENTEAF
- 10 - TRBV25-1 ASSAETDEQY
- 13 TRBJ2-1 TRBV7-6 ASSLGSQPYNEQF
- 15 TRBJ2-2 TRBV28 ASSLRQFILITGELF
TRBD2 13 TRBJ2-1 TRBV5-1 ASSLGLAGVDEQF
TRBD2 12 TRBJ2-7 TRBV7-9 SSSFGTSLREQY
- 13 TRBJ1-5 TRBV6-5 ASSYEAGGGQPQH
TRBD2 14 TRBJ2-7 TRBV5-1 ASSLVSGRHGYEQY
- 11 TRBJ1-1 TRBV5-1 ASMVDMNTEAF
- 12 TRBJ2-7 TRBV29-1 SVSGLMSSYEQY
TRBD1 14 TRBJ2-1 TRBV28 ASTSSGGLSYNEQF
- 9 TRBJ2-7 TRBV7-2 ASSVLNEQY
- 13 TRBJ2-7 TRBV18 ASSPPARTSYEQY
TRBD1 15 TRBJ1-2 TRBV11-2 ASSDGTGGQGGYGYT
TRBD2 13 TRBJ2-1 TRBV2 ASTPLAVLYNEQF
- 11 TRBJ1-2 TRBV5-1 ASSFGQGGGYT
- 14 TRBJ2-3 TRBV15 ATSREGGGGTDTQY
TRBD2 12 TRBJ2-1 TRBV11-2 ASRPGLARNEQF
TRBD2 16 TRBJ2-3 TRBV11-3 ASSTSGTSGNPTDTQY
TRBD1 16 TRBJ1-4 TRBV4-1 ASSPPIHRDRNNEKLF
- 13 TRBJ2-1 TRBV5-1 ASSRGASENNEQF